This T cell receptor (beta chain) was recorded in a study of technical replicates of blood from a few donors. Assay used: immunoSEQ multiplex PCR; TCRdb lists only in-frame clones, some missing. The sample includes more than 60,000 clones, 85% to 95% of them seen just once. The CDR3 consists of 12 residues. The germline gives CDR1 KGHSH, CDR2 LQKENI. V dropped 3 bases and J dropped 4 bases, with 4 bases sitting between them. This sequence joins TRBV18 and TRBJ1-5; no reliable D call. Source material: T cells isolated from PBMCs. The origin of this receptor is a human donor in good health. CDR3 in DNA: TGTGCCAGCTCACCTCTAAATCAGCCCCAGCATTTT. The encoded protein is CASSPLNQPQHF.